This is a list of T cell receptor beta chains from one sample in a study of cytomegalovirus exposure and HLA in healthy donors. TCRdb keeps only in-frame clones here, not all; method: immunoSEQ multiplex PCR. This sample yields some 210,000 clones, of which about 83% are seen a single time; 9.5% to 13% belongs to the top ten. What was sequenced was PBMCs. The receptors derive from a woman aged 50 to 60 in good health and CMV-seropositive. Both conserved end residues are part of each CDR3. D genes are given only for firm matches. A row's size may be missing; if present it is once, few, many or a size class.

cdr3_length	d_call	v_call	clone_size	j_call	cdr3_nt	cdr3_aa
14	.	TRBV10-3	.	TRBJ1-1	TGTGCCATCAGGGGGTTTGGGAGCAACACTGAAGCTTTCTTT	CAIRGFGSNTEAFF
13	.	TRBV6-6	.	TRBJ1-6	TGTGCCAGCAGTCCCCTGGCGGGATCACCCCTCCACTTT	CASSPLAGSPLHF
15	TRBD1	TRBV5-6	.	TRBJ2-7	TGTGCCAGCAGGATAACAGGGGAAAGGAATGGCGAGCAGTACTTC	CASRITGERNGEQYF
15	TRBD1	TRBV4-3	.	TRBJ1-1	TGCGCCAGCAGCCAGAGACAGGGTTGGGACACTGAAGCTTTCTTT	CASSQRQGWDTEAFF
15	TRBD1	TRBV5-1	.	TRBJ2-5	TGCGCCAGCCGAAGCTCCGGGACAGCGGAAGAGACCCAGTACTTC	CASRSSGTAEETQYF
15	TRBD1	TRBV4-3	.	TRBJ2-7	TGCGCCAGCAGCCAGATGACAGGGCAAGTCTACGAGCAGTACTTC	CASSQMTGQVYEQYF
15	.	TRBV5-1	.	TRBJ1-1	TGCGCCAGCAGCCGCGCGGGGGGGCAGAACACTGAAGCTTTCTTT	CASSRAGGQNTEAFF
15	TRBD1	TRBV15	.	TRBJ1-2	TGTGCCACCAGCAGAGGCCCAGGGGGCAGCTATGGCTACACCTTC	CATSRGPGGSYGYTF
13	.	TRBV7-2	.	TRBJ1-2	TGTGCCAGCAGTAAAACAGGGACCTATGGCTACACCTTC	CASSKTGTYGYTF
13	.	TRBV27	.	TRBJ2-3	TGTGCCAGCAGTTTTCTAGTCGGAGATACGCAGTATTTT	CASSFLVGDTQYF
15	.	TRBV19	.	TRBJ2-6	TGTGCCAGTACTTTAGGGAGGACTGGGGCCAACGTCCTGACTTTC	CASTLGRTGANVLTF
13	TRBD1	TRBV2	.	TRBJ1-1	TGTGCCAGCAATAGACAGGGGTACACTGAAGCTTTCTTT	CASNRQGYTEAFF
13	.	TRBV7-9	once	TRBJ2-3	TGTGCCAGCAGCTTACAGGGAACAGATACGCAGTATTTT	CASSLQGTDTQYF
12	.	TRBV29-1	.	TRBJ1-1	TGCAGCGTTGAAGATGGGGCAGGGCCAGCTTTCTTT	CSVEDGAGPAFF
14	.	TRBV6-5	.	TRBJ1-3	TGTGCCAGCAGTTCCGACTGGTCTGGAAACACCATATATTTT	CASSSDWSGNTIYF
15	.	TRBV6-1	.	TRBJ2-2	TGTGCCAGCAGGTACAGGGATTTGGACACCGGGGAGCTGTTTTTT	CASRYRDLDTGELFF
13	.	TRBV5-1	.	TRBJ2-7	TGCGCCAGCAGCTTGGCCTGGGGCGGCGAGCAGTACTTC	CASSLAWGGEQYF
14	TRBD1	TRBV6-5	.	TRBJ2-7	TGTGCCAGCAGCCCGGGGGGACAGGGGGGGGAGCAGTACTTC	CASSPGGQGGEQYF
12	TRBD1	TRBV6-4	.	TRBJ1-4	TGTGCCAGCAGTCGACAGGGAGGAGAACTGTTTTTT	CASSRQGGELFF
14	.	TRBV2	few	TRBJ1-1	TGTGCCAGCAGTGAAGCGCGCCGAAGCAATGAAGCTTTCTTT	CASSEARRSNEAFF
16	TRBD1	TRBV2	.	TRBJ1-2	TGTGCCAGCAGTAAGACAGGGGTTCAGACTTACTATGGCTACACCTTC	CASSKTGVQTYYGYTF
14	TRBD1	TRBV4-1	.	TRBJ1-4	TGCGCCAGCAGCCGCCGGACAGGGGCTGAAAAACTGTTTTTT	CASSRRTGAEKLFF